The clone carrying this TCR beta chain is medium-sized within its sample. Its cognate antigen is unknown. Preparation of the TCRbeta library involved a method that used unique molecular identifiers. TCRdb reprocessed the PCR reads via MiXCR and lists one record per CDR3 protein. This table has over 15,000 distinct CDR3 sequences, roughly 7.6% appearing once. The sample originates from a study of T-cell reconstitution after alpha-beta-depleted transplantation in children. The study, taken as a whole, reports: High day-60 TCRbeta diversity in some patients came from surviving recipient T cells and thymic progenitors.

This CDR3 comprises 17 residues. Per the germline V gene, CDR1 is SEHNR and CDR2 is FQNEAQ (reference sequence). The germline V and J ends were trimmed by 1 base and 4 bases, with 16 bases remaining between them. The sequence was collected from a boy under three years old who had a stem cell transplant for Wiskott-Aldrich syndrome, so the T cells may come from the graft donor. This sequence joins TRBV7-9 and TRBJ2-2; D may be TRBD1 (6 bases). The sequenced sample was PBMCs, mostly from graft donor cells, obtained 60 days after TCRalphabeta/CD19-depleted stem cell transplant. Here the CDR3 DNA reads TGTGCCAGCAGCTTAGGGGACAAGTTCTTTGGCACCGGGGAGCTGTTTTTT. As protein: CASSLGDKFFGTGELFF.